This T cell receptor beta chain emerged from a study of CD8 T cells in ankylosing spondylitis. As concerns this clonotype: Its cognate antigen is unknown.

This CDR3 has 15 residues. The germline V gene has CDR1 LNHDA and CDR2 SQIVND (reference sequence). The V end lost 5 bases, the J end lost 6 bases, and 19 bases lay between the germline ends. General study points: Blood from ankylosing spondylitis patients appeared to carry a characteristic roughly eight-variant TCR beta motif.

Preparation of TCR beta libraries was done by quantitative 5'-RACE with molecular barcodes. TCRdb ran MiXCR on the 5' RACE reads and lists one entry per CDR3 protein. In the table there are roughly 700,000 distinct CDR3 sequences, under 20% of which are singletons. The chain has TRBV19 and TRBJ1-1; D not certain. The sequenced material came from blood, either unsorted or a sorted T cell fraction (not recorded which). The origin of this receptor is a male donor with ankylosing spondylitis. CDR3 nucleotides: TGTGCCAGTAGTCCCGGTGGAGGGCGTAGACCTGAAGCTTTCTTT. It translates to CASSPGGGRRPEAFF.